The rows below give T cell receptor beta chains drawn from one sample of a study of blood T cell repertoires in COVID-19. The data were produced by immunoSEQ multiplex PCR, yet TCRdb's version contains in-frame clones alone and is incomplete. The table shows fewer than 300,000 clones, with approximately 84% occurring only once. Sequencing was performed on peripheral blood. All receptors come from a human donor in a cohort sampled during active COVID-19. CDR3s include the opening cysteine and the closing phenylalanine or tryptophan. D genes are given only for firm matches. Clone size, where shown, is once, few, many, or a class for clones that have expanded.

d_gene: TRBD1; v_gene: TRBV4-3; abundance: NA; j_gene: TRBJ2-7; CDR3nt: TGCGCCAGCAGCCAAGTGACAGGGGGCTTCGAGCAGTACTTC; CDR3aa: CASSQVTGGFEQYF
d_gene: NA; v_gene: TRBV6-2/TRBV6-3; abundance: NA; j_gene: TRBJ2-7; CDR3nt: TGTGCCAGCAGTTACTCCCAGGGTACGGTCGAGCAGTACTTC; CDR3aa: CASSYSQGTVEQYF
d_gene: TRBD2; v_gene: TRBV5-1; abundance: NA; j_gene: TRBJ2-3; CDR3nt: TGCGCCAGCAGCTTTAGCGGGAGGGGTGGAGATACGCAGTATTTT; CDR3aa: CASSFSGRGGDTQYF
d_gene: NA; v_gene: TRBV7-2; abundance: NA; j_gene: TRBJ2-1; CDR3nt: TGTGCCAGCACGGAGGGACAGTGGGGCTACAATGAGCAGTTCTTC; CDR3aa: CASTEGQWGYNEQFF
d_gene: NA; v_gene: TRBV18; abundance: NA; j_gene: TRBJ2-2; CDR3nt: TGTGCCAGCTCGTCTGATACCAGGGGACGGGAGCTGTTTTTT; CDR3aa: CASSSDTRGRELFF
d_gene: NA; v_gene: TRBV20-1; abundance: many; j_gene: TRBJ1-3; CDR3nt: TGCAGTGCTAAACAGGGAAACACCATATATTTT; CDR3aa: CSAKQGNTIYF
d_gene: NA; v_gene: TRBV6-5; abundance: NA; j_gene: TRBJ2-5; CDR3nt: TGTGCCAGCAGTTACCGTCAGGTCCGGTACTTC; CDR3aa: CASSYRQVRYF
d_gene: TRBD1; v_gene: TRBV15; abundance: NA; j_gene: TRBJ2-7; CDR3nt: TGTGCCACCAGCAGAGATTCGACAGGGGCAAACTACGAGCAGTACTTC; CDR3aa: CATSRDSTGANYEQYF
d_gene: TRBD1; v_gene: TRBV3-1/TRBV3-2; abundance: once; j_gene: TRBJ1-2; CDR3nt: TGTGCCAGCAGCCAAGATGTGACAGGGGCCTATGGCTACACCTTC; CDR3aa: CASSQDVTGAYGYTF
d_gene: TRBD1; v_gene: TRBV19; abundance: NA; j_gene: TRBJ1-5; CDR3nt: TGTGCCAGTAGTCGGATGGCAGGACAGGCTCAGCCCCAGCATTTT; CDR3aa: CASSRMAGQAQPQHF
d_gene: TRBD2; v_gene: TRBV13; abundance: NA; j_gene: TRBJ2-1; CDR3nt: TGTGCCAGCAGCTTATTTGGGAGGGACAATGAGCAGTTCTTC; CDR3aa: CASSLFGRDNEQFF
d_gene: NA; v_gene: TRBV28; abundance: NA; j_gene: TRBJ2-7; CDR3nt: TGTGCCAGCAGGCCGGGACATTCCTACGAGCAGTACTTC; CDR3aa: CASRPGHSYEQYF
d_gene: NA; v_gene: TRBV28; abundance: NA; j_gene: TRBJ2-1; CDR3nt: TGTGCCAGCAGTTTACCGGGTCAGCAGTTCTTC; CDR3aa: CASSLPGQQFF
d_gene: TRBD2; v_gene: TRBV9; abundance: once; j_gene: TRBJ2-3; CDR3nt: TGTGCCAGCAGCGTAGGACTAGCGGGGAGCAGAGATACGCAGTATTTT; CDR3aa: CASSVGLAGSRDTQYF
d_gene: NA; v_gene: TRBV11-2; abundance: few; j_gene: TRBJ2-7; CDR3nt: TGTGCCAGCAGCTTAGTGTCCGGTCGTCAGGGGAGCTCCTACGAGCAGTACTTC; CDR3aa: CASSLVSGRQGSSYEQYF
d_gene: NA; v_gene: TRBV19; abundance: NA; j_gene: TRBJ2-1; CDR3nt: TGTGCCAGTAGTATGGGGGCAGGGAACAATGAGCAGTTCTTC; CDR3aa: CASSMGAGNNEQFF
d_gene: NA; v_gene: TRBV7-2; abundance: NA; j_gene: TRBJ1-2; CDR3nt: TGTGCCAGCAGCTACGACGGAGTCGAAGGCTACACCTTC; CDR3aa: CASSYDGVEGYTF
d_gene: TRBD1; v_gene: TRBV5-1; abundance: NA; j_gene: TRBJ1-1; CDR3nt: TGCGCCAGCAGCTTGAACCCCTCTACAGGGGTGAACACTGAAGCTTTCTTT; CDR3aa: CASSLNPSTGVNTEAFF
d_gene: TRBD1; v_gene: TRBV7-9; abundance: NA; j_gene: TRBJ2-7; CDR3nt: TGTGCCAGCAGCTTAACGGACAGGACCGCTTACGAGCAGTACTTC; CDR3aa: CASSLTDRTAYEQYF
d_gene: NA; v_gene: TRBV7-6; abundance: once; j_gene: TRBJ2-1; CDR3nt: TGTGCCAGCAGCTTAGTCTCTAACAGCGGAGCCGGGGGTTTTGAGCAGTTCTTC; CDR3aa: CASSLVSNSGAGGFEQFF
d_gene: NA; v_gene: TRBV2; abundance: NA; j_gene: TRBJ1-5; CDR3nt: TGTGCCAGCAGTGCCGAACATCATAGCAATCAGCCCCAGCATTTT; CDR3aa: CASSAEHHSNQPQHF
d_gene: NA; v_gene: TRBV5-1; abundance: NA; j_gene: TRBJ2-7; CDR3nt: TGCGCCAGCAGTCTGGCAGGATCCTACGAGCAGTACTTC; CDR3aa: CASSLAGSYEQYF
d_gene: TRBD1; v_gene: TRBV5-1; abundance: NA; j_gene: TRBJ1-1; CDR3nt: TGCGCCAGCTCGACAGGGTACACTGAAGCTTTCTTT; CDR3aa: CASSTGYTEAFF
d_gene: TRBD1; v_gene: TRBV5-6; abundance: NA; j_gene: TRBJ1-1; CDR3nt: TGTGCCAGCAGCTTCCGGACAGGGGGCGCCCCCTCTGAAGCTTTCTTT; CDR3aa: CASSFRTGGAPSEAFF
d_gene: TRBD1; v_gene: TRBV7-2; abundance: NA; j_gene: TRBJ1-2; CDR3nt: TGTGCCAGCAGCTTAAAGGGGACAGAGAACTATGGCTACACCTTC; CDR3aa: CASSLKGTENYGYTF
d_gene: NA; v_gene: TRBV28; abundance: NA; j_gene: TRBJ1-6; CDR3nt: TGTGCCAGCAGTTTAAGGATAGGACTAAATTCACCCCTCCACTTT; CDR3aa: CASSLRIGLNSPLHF
d_gene: NA; v_gene: TRBV5-1; abundance: NA; j_gene: TRBJ1-3; CDR3nt: TGCGCCAGCAGCTTGGCCTCGGCTACAGACTCTGGAAACACCATATATTTT; CDR3aa: CASSLASATDSGNTIYF
d_gene: TRBD1; v_gene: TRBV28; abundance: NA; j_gene: TRBJ1-2; CDR3nt: TGTGCCAGCAGGAACCTGACAGGGCGCTATGGCTACACCTTC; CDR3aa: CASRNLTGRYGYTF
d_gene: TRBD1; v_gene: TRBV29-1; abundance: NA; j_gene: TRBJ1-4; CDR3nt: TGCAGCGGAATGGGACAGGGTAATGAAAAACTGTTTTTT; CDR3aa: CSGMGQGNEKLFF
d_gene: NA; v_gene: TRBV7-9; abundance: NA; j_gene: TRBJ2-5; CDR3nt: TGTGCCAGCAGCCGGCGGCAAGAGACCCAGTACTTC; CDR3aa: CASSRRQETQYF
d_gene: NA; v_gene: TRBV18; abundance: NA; j_gene: TRBJ1-1; CDR3nt: TGTGCCAGCTCATCCATGGGGGCCGATCTCCTGAACACTGAAGCTTTCTTT; CDR3aa: CASSSMGADLLNTEAFF
d_gene: NA; v_gene: TRBV28; abundance: NA; j_gene: TRBJ1-5; CDR3nt: TGTGCCAGCAGAGTAGGGGGGGGCTTTAGCAATCAGCCCCAGCATTTT; CDR3aa: CASRVGGGFSNQPQHF
d_gene: TRBD1; v_gene: TRBV2; abundance: NA; j_gene: TRBJ2-2; CDR3nt: TGTGCCAGCAGAATTCAGGGGGTGCCCACCGGGGAGCTGTTTTTT; CDR3aa: CASRIQGVPTGELFF
d_gene: NA; v_gene: TRBV12-3/TRBV12-4; abundance: NA; j_gene: TRBJ1-4; CDR3nt: TGTGCCAGCAGTTTCTCATCCAGAGAAAAACTGTTTTTT; CDR3aa: CASSFSSREKLFF
d_gene: TRBD2; v_gene: TRBV6-5; abundance: NA; j_gene: TRBJ2-7; CDR3nt: TGTGCCAGCGGGACTAGCGGAGCCTACGAGCAGTACTTC; CDR3aa: CASGTSGAYEQYF
d_gene: NA; v_gene: TRBV7-9; abundance: NA; j_gene: TRBJ1-6; CDR3nt: TGTGCCAGCAGCTTAACCTACCCATATAATTCACCCCTCCACTTT; CDR3aa: CASSLTYPYNSPLHF
d_gene: NA; v_gene: TRBV18; abundance: NA; j_gene: TRBJ1-2; CDR3nt: TGTGCCAGCTCACCAAGTCCACAGGTGATCTATGGCTACACCTTC; CDR3aa: CASSPSPQVIYGYTF
d_gene: NA; v_gene: TRBV6-2/TRBV6-3; abundance: NA; j_gene: TRBJ2-1; CDR3nt: TGTGCCAGCAGCCGCGCCACTGCGCACAATGAGCAGTTCTTC; CDR3aa: CASSRATAHNEQFF
d_gene: NA; v_gene: TRBV7-7; abundance: NA; j_gene: TRBJ1-3; CDR3nt: TGTGCTAGCAGCCCACAGTTCTCCTCTGGAAACACCATATATTTT; CDR3aa: CASSPQFSSGNTIYF
d_gene: NA; v_gene: TRBV6-6; abundance: NA; j_gene: TRBJ2-7; CDR3nt: TGTGCCAGCAGTGTAACATCCCGCTACGAGCAGTACTTC; CDR3aa: CASSVTSRYEQYF
d_gene: NA; v_gene: TRBV18; abundance: few; j_gene: TRBJ2-5; CDR3nt: TGTGCCAGCTCACCACGCGGGGAGACCCAGTACTTC; CDR3aa: CASSPRGETQYF
d_gene: NA; v_gene: TRBV7-8; abundance: NA; j_gene: TRBJ2-1; CDR3nt: TGTGCCAGCAGCTGGGCAATCAATGAGCAGTTCTTC; CDR3aa: CASSWAINEQFF
d_gene: NA; v_gene: TRBV5-4; abundance: once; j_gene: TRBJ1-1; CDR3nt: TGTGCCAGCAGCTTGGGGGGATCAGGGGATGGGACTGAAGCTTTCTTT; CDR3aa: CASSLGGSGDGTEAFF
d_gene: TRBD1; v_gene: TRBV4-1; abundance: NA; j_gene: TRBJ1-5; CDR3nt: TGCGCCAGCAGCCAAGAAAGCGAAGGGGGCTCGAGCAATCAGCCCCAGCATTTT; CDR3aa: CASSQESEGGSSNQPQHF